A selection of T cell receptor beta chains follows, all from one sample in a study of Ad26.COV2.S vaccination and SARS-CoV-2 variants. Some clones are missing from TCRdb's copy, which holds only in-frame ones; the method was immunoSEQ multiplex PCR. The table shows hundreds of thousands of clones, with around 89% occurring only once. The sequences come from peripheral blood, collected in a trial of Ad26.COV2.S vaccine versus placebo. The origin of the receptors is a person aged 18 to 65 who received the Ad26.COV2.S COVID-19 vaccine or a placebo. Each CDR3 is given with its conserved first and last residue. The D gene is left open where the match is weak. Rows may omit the clone size; those that give it use once, few, many or a size class.

.	.	TRBV5-4	TRBJ2-2	CASSLRGPGELFF	TGTGCCAGCAGCCTAAGGGGCCCCGGGGAGCTGTTTTTT
.	.	TRBV6-5	TRBJ2-7	CASSYSLGSSYEQYF	TGTGCCAGCAGTTACTCGTTGGGGAGCTCCTACGAGCAGTACTTC
.	.	TRBV5-6	TRBJ2-5	CASSSGTGIEETQYF	TGTGCCAGCAGTTCCGGGACGGGGATAGAAGAGACCCAGTACTTC
once	.	TRBV5-6	TRBJ2-3	CASSGVRDIGNTDTQYF	TGTGCCAGCAGCGGAGTAAGGGACATTGGGAACACAGATACGCAGTATTTT
.	.	TRBV7-9	TRBJ1-1	CASSSGWAEAFF	TGTGCCAGCAGCTCAGGGTGGGCTGAAGCTTTCTTT
.	.	TRBV5-1	TRBJ1-4	CASRRNVEMGDEKLFF	TGCGCCAGCAGAAGAAATGTGGAAATGGGCGACGAAAAACTGTTTTTT
.	TRBD2	TRBV28	TRBJ2-5	CASAGGSQETQYF	TGTGCCAGCGCCGGGGGGTCCCAAGAGACCCAGTACTTC
.	.	TRBV7-2	TRBJ2-2	CASTKGIANTGELFF	TGTGCCAGCACGAAGGGGATCGCGAACACCGGGGAGCTGTTTTTT
once	.	TRBV7-8	TRBJ2-2	CASSLLGGELFF	TGTGCCAGCAGCTTACTAGGTGGGGAGCTGTTTTTT
once	TRBD1	TRBV12-3/TRBV12-4	TRBJ2-1	CASSRQGYNEQFF	TGTGCCAGCAGTAGACAGGGTTACAATGAGCAGTTCTTC
few	.	TRBV19	TRBJ1-5	CASSTPRGSGPQHF	TGTGCCAGTAGTACTCCTCGAGGAAGCGGGCCCCAGCATTTT
.	.	TRBV7-9	TRBJ2-7	CASSFSPPSRSSYEQYF	TGTGCCAGCAGCTTTTCGCCTCCTTCCCGATCGTCCTACGAGCAGTACTTC
.	TRBD2	TRBV10-1	TRBJ2-2	CASSSGSIAGELFF	TGCGCCAGCAGTAGCGGGAGTATCGCCGGGGAGCTGTTTTTT
.	.	TRBV10-3	TRBJ2-1	CAISEGYSYNEQFF	TGTGCCATCAGTGAAGGGTATTCCTACAATGAGCAGTTCTTC
.	.	TRBV16	TRBJ1-6	CASSQYRDSPLHF	TGTGCCAGCAGCCAATATCGTGATTCACCCCTCCACTTT
.	.	TRBV28	TRBJ2-6	CASSFGDSGANVLTF	TGTGCCAGCAGTTTCGGAGACTCTGGGGCCAACGTCCTGACTTTC
.	.	TRBV4-1	TRBJ2-1	CASSPALPVTKYNEQFF	TGCGCCAGCAGCCCGGCCCTCCCGGTGACCAAATACAATGAGCAGTTCTTC
.	TRBD2	TRBV28	TRBJ2-6	CASSLSLHGAGESPSSGANVLTF	TGTGCCAGCAGTTTATCCCTCCACGGAGCGGGGGAAAGTCCCTCCTCTGGGGCCAACGTCCTGACTTTC
.	TRBD1	TRBV6-6	TRBJ1-3	CASSSQGAGNTIYF	TGTGCCAGCAGTTCCCAGGGGGCTGGAAACACCATATATTTT
.	TRBD1	TRBV28	TRBJ1-6	CASSRTGNSPLHF	TGTGCCAGCAGCCGGACAGGGAACTCACCCCTCCACTTT
.	.	TRBV19	TRBJ2-1	CASSRQGLGEQFF	TGTGCCAGTAGTCGGCAGGGGCTGGGTGAGCAGTTCTTC